This entry describes one TCR beta chain. Germline V gene sequence: CDR1 LGHDT, CDR2 YNNKEL (reference sequence). Trimming at V came to 1 base and at J to 2 bases, leaving 8 bases not matched to a gene. This CDR3 spans 17 amino acids. The data were taken from a study of T cells in Graves' hyperthyroidism and ophthalmopathy. Participants, patients aged 18 to 65, had newly diagnosed hyperthyroidism with a duration under 2 months. RNA transcripts served as the template for amplifying TCR beta CDR3 regions. The HTBI primer set served for first-round RT-PCR of the TCR CDR3. TCRdb itself ran the multiplex PCR reads through MiXCR, one entry per CDR3 protein. The sample lists about 420,000 distinct CDR3 sequences; roughly 13% were seen once.

The chain employs TRBV3-1 and TRBJ1-1, with TRBD1 matching 9 bases. The source is a woman aged 18-29 years with Graves' hyperthyroidism. Material: blood. The CDR3 nucleotides read TGTGCCAGCAGCCAAGTCCCGGGACAGGGAGGTAACACTGAAGCTTTCTTT. Encoded protein: CASSQVPGQGGNTEAFF. Together with reference TRBV3-1 and TRBJ1-1, the CDR3 gives the full variable domain: DTAVSQTPKYLVTQMGNDKSIKCEQNLGHDTMYWYKQDSKKFLKIMFSYNNKELIINETVPNRFSPKSPDKAHLNLHINSLELGDSAVYFCASSQVPGQGGNTEAFFGQGTRLTVV.